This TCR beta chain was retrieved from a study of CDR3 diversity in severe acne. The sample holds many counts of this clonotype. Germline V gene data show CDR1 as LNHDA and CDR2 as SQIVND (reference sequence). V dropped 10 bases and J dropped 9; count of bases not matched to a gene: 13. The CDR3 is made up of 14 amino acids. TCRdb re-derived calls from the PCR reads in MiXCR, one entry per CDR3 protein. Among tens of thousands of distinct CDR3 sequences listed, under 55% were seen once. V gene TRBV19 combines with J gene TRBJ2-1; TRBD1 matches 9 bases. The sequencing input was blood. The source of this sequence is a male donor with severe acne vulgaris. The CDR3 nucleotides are TGTGCCACCCGACCGGGGACAGGGTTGGGTGAGCAGTTCTTC. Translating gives CATRPGTGLGEQFF.